Listed below are T cell receptor beta chains from one sample, sequenced in a study of T cell changes during pregnancy in multiple sclerosis. Profiling relied on immunoSEQ multiplex PCR, and the TCRdb table lists in-frame clones only, not all of them. The sample contains 85,000 to 120,000 clones, roughly 92% of which appear only once. The source was peripheral blood, collected after pregnancy. The receptors were sampled from a female donor with multiple sclerosis, enrolled in a pregnancy study. Each CDR3 is given with its conserved first and last residue. The D gene is left open where the match is weak. Size is omitted from some rows. Given values are once, few, many or a class for expanded clones.

j_gene	abundance	v_gene	d_gene	CDR3aa	CDR3nt
TRBJ1-2	NA	TRBV6-6	NA	CASSSPKSGYGYTF	TGTGCCAGCAGTTCTCCCAAATCGGGCTATGGCTACACCTTC
TRBJ1-2	once	TRBV7-2	NA	CASSLAPGDYGYTF	TGTGCCAGCAGCTTAGCACCAGGTGACTATGGCTACACCTTC
TRBJ1-2	NA	TRBV7-2	NA	CASSSGGLGGYTF	TGTGCCAGCAGCTCGGGGGGCCTGGGAGGCTACACCTTC
TRBJ1-5	few	TRBV28	NA	CASSLGGYSNQPQHF	TGTGCCAGCAGTTTAGGAGGTTATAGCAATCAGCCCCAGCATTTT
TRBJ2-1	NA	TRBV18	TRBD1	CASSPGQGGSYNEQFF	TGTGCCAGCTCACCAGGACAGGGGGGTTCCTACAATGAGCAGTTCTTC
TRBJ1-3	NA	TRBV29-1	NA	CSVSYEGRNTIYF	TGCAGCGTCAGCTACGAGGGCCGAAACACCATATATTTT
TRBJ1-2	NA	TRBV5-1	TRBD1	CASSPDRASYGYTF	TGCGCCAGCAGCCCAGACAGGGCGAGCTATGGCTACACCTTC
TRBJ1-1	few	TRBV6-1	NA	CASSVRGQNTEAFF	TGTGCCAGCAGTGTGAGGGGACAGAACACTGAAGCTTTCTTT
TRBJ2-3	NA	TRBV5-1	NA	CASSLSGSTDTQYF	TGCGCCAGCAGCTTAAGCGGGAGCACAGATACGCAGTATTTT
TRBJ2-1	NA	TRBV7-6	TRBD2	CASSSLPGLAGNEQFF	TGTGCCAGCAGCTCCCTTCCGGGACTAGCGGGGAATGAGCAGTTCTTC
TRBJ2-7	NA	TRBV28	NA	CASSFTGPTYEQYF	TGTGCCAGCAGTTTCACAGGGCCTACCTACGAGCAGTACTTC
TRBJ1-2	NA	TRBV4-2	TRBD1	CASSQGTGLDDGYTF	TGTGCCAGCAGCCAAGGGACAGGGCTAGACGATGGCTACACCTTC
TRBJ2-1	NA	TRBV28	TRBD2	CASSLSSGPGYNEQFF	TGTGCCAGCAGTTTATCTAGCGGTCCCGGCTACAATGAGCAGTTCTTC
TRBJ2-1	NA	TRBV6-6	TRBD2	CASSLGTSGGWDEQFF	TGTGCCAGCAGCCTGGGGACTAGCGGGGGATGGGATGAGCAGTTCTTC
TRBJ1-2	NA	TRBV25-1	NA	CASSATGSGYGYTF	TGTGCCAGCAGTGCCACAGGGTCGGGCTATGGCTACACCTTC
TRBJ1-5	NA	TRBV6-1	NA	CASSESVNQPQHF	TGTGCCAGCAGTGAATCAGTTAATCAGCCCCAGCATTTT
TRBJ2-7	NA	TRBV11-1	TRBD1	CASSPPQGAGEQYF	TGTGCCAGCAGCCCTCCCCAGGGGGCGGGCGAGCAGTACTTC
TRBJ1-1	NA	TRBV7-9	TRBD1	CASSFGVQGADTEAFF	TGTGCCAGCAGCTTTGGGGTTCAGGGGGCGGACACTGAAGCTTTCTTT
TRBJ1-1	NA	TRBV27	NA	CASSLGSGLNEAFF	TGTGCCAGCAGTTTAGGGAGCGGGCTAAATGAAGCTTTCTTT
TRBJ1-3	NA	TRBV5-1	TRBD1	CVSSPRTGGSIGNTIYF	TGCGTCAGCAGCCCTAGGACAGGGGGCTCAATCGGAAACACCATATATTTT
TRBJ2-5	once	TRBV2	TRBD2	CASSGLAVETQYF	TGTGCCAGCTCGGGACTAGCCGTGGAGACCCAGTACTTC
TRBJ2-3	NA	TRBV2	TRBD2	CASSSLAGGPSDTQYF	TGTGCCAGCAGTTCTTTAGCGGGAGGGCCCTCAGATACGCAGTATTTT
TRBJ2-2	once	TRBV4-2	NA	CASSQETGQVTGELFF	TGTGCCAGCAGCCAGGAGACAGGTCAAGTCACCGGGGAGCTGTTTTTT
TRBJ2-7	NA	TRBV5-1	TRBD1	CASSSGQGAKLDSYEQYF	TGCGCCAGCAGCTCGGGACAGGGGGCGAAGCTGGACTCCTACGAGCAGTACTTC
TRBJ2-7	NA	TRBV6-1	NA	CASSDSVMSSYEQYF	TGTGCCAGCAGTGATTCGGTAATGAGCTCCTACGAGCAGTACTTC
TRBJ2-3	NA	TRBV2	NA	CASSGLHPSTDTQYF	TGTGCCAGCAGTGGACTTCACCCTAGCACAGATACGCAGTATTTT
TRBJ2-1	NA	TRBV5-1	NA	CASSFLGQSRYNEQFF	TGCGCCAGCAGCTTCCTGGGCCAGTCAAGATACAATGAGCAGTTCTTC
TRBJ2-4	NA	TRBV7-9	NA	CASSFGLGKNIQYF	TGTGCCAGCAGCTTTGGACTGGGCAAAAACATTCAGTACTTC
TRBJ2-3	NA	TRBV7-9	TRBD2	CASSLGAGLTADTQYF	TGTGCCAGCAGCTTAGGAGCGGGACTAACGGCAGATACGCAGTATTTT
TRBJ1-3	NA	TRBV30	TRBD1	CAWSVRQGASGNTIYF	TGTGCCTGGAGTGTTCGTCAGGGGGCCTCTGGAAACACCATATATTTT
TRBJ1-3	NA	TRBV18	TRBD1	CASSPGTGARTIYF	TGTGCCAGCTCACCCGGGACAGGGGCCAGAACAATATATTTT
TRBJ2-1	NA	TRBV9	NA	CASSPLRGSYNEQFF	TGTGCCAGCAGTCCCCTACGCGGGTCCTACAATGAGCAGTTCTTC
TRBJ1-2	NA	TRBV5-5	TRBD1	CASSWTGENYGYTF	TGTGCCAGCAGCTGGACAGGGGAAAACTATGGCTACACCTTC
TRBJ1-1	NA	TRBV2	NA	CASSVTGMNTEAFF	TGTGCCAGCAGTGTAACAGGTATGAACACTGAAGCTTTCTTT
TRBJ1-2	NA	TRBV5-1	TRBD1	CASSYNPGQDYGYTF	TGCGCCAGCAGCTATAATCCTGGACAGGACTATGGCTACACCTTC
TRBJ1-2	NA	TRBV7-2	NA	CASSLARTSNYGYTF	TGTGCCAGCAGCTTAGCCCGCACATCTAACTATGGCTACACCTTC
TRBJ1-5	NA	TRBV27	NA	CASSWAGSNQPQHF	TGTGCCAGCAGTTGGGCAGGTAGCAATCAGCCCCAGCATTTT
TRBJ1-1	NA	TRBV10-3	NA	CAIGVLGESTEAFF	TGTGCCATCGGCGTCTTAGGAGAATCCACTGAAGCTTTCTTT
TRBJ1-4	NA	TRBV2	NA	CASSGGIATNEKLFF	TGTGCCAGCAGTGGCGGAATTGCAACTAATGAAAAACTGTTTTTT
TRBJ2-7	NA	TRBV9	NA	CASSSQRGGQGIHEQYF	TGTGCCAGCAGCTCCCAGAGGGGAGGGCAGGGGATCCACGAGCAGTACTTC
TRBJ1-3	NA	TRBV15	NA	CATSRDLGAGNTIYF	TGTGCCACCAGCAGAGATTTGGGAGCGGGAAACACCATATATTTT
TRBJ1-6	few	TRBV7-2	TRBD1	CASSPWDRVIYSPLHF	TGTGCCAGCAGCCCCTGGGACAGAGTCATCTATTCACCCCTCCACTTT
TRBJ1-1	once	TRBV7-9	NA	CASSLGGLGGSTEAFF	TGTGCCAGCAGCTTAGGGGGCTTGGGGGGAAGCACTGAAGCTTTCTTT
TRBJ2-1	NA	TRBV5-8	NA	CASSRGTLQGYNEQFF	TGTGCCAGCAGCAGAGGGACTCTCCAAGGGTACAATGAGCAGTTCTTC
TRBJ1-2	NA	TRBV27	NA	CASLSYAGAGGNYGYTF	TGTGCCAGCCTCTCGTACGCAGGGGCGGGGGGTAACTATGGCTACACCTTC
TRBJ1-2	once	TRBV5-4	NA	CASSLKLGEDGYTF	TGTGCCAGCAGCTTGAAACTAGGGGAGGATGGCTACACCTTC
TRBJ2-7	NA	TRBV2	TRBD1	CASSHDRANEQYF	TGTGCCAGCAGTCACGACAGGGCAAACGAGCAGTACTTC
TRBJ2-7	NA	TRBV6-6	TRBD2	CASSYRLAGGYEQYF	TGTGCCAGCAGTTACCGACTAGCGGGAGGGTACGAGCAGTACTTC
TRBJ2-5	NA	TRBV2	NA	CASSVTGIQETQYF	TGTGCCAGCAGTGTCACAGGGATCCAAGAGACCCAGTACTTC
TRBJ1-2	few	TRBV27	NA	CASSLTSGDGYTF	TGTGCCAGCAGTTTAACGTCAGGGGATGGCTACACCTTC
TRBJ1-5	NA	TRBV28	TRBD1	CASSLGDRGRRQPQHF	TGTGCCAGCAGTTTAGGGGACAGGGGGCGCAGGCAGCCCCAGCATTTT
TRBJ2-5	NA	TRBV30	TRBD2	CAWSVGAGGVETQYF	TGTGCCTGGAGTGTAGGTGCGGGGGGGGTAGAGACCCAGTACTTC
TRBJ1-4	NA	TRBV5-1	TRBD1	CASKGQGRFGEKLFF	TGCGCCTCAAAGGGACAGGGCCGGTTTGGTGAAAAACTGTTTTTT
TRBJ1-2	NA	TRBV27	NA	CASSWGGPSYGYTF	TGTGCCAGCAGCTGGGGGGGGCCCTCCTATGGCTACACCTTC
TRBJ2-1	NA	TRBV27	NA	CASSAIFTGSDEQFF	TGTGCCAGCAGTGCGATATTTACAGGGTCCGATGAGCAGTTCTTC